This T cell receptor (beta chain) appears in the sequencing data of a study of shared clonotypes between healthy human individuals (dated by TCRdb to about 2020). A note on the overall study: Three men and a couple of women, aged 18 to 49 years, made up the cohort. Per donor, three plates each were used for CD4 naive and CD4 memory, two for CD8 naive, and one for CD8 memory. The study deeply sequenced blood TCR repertoires of about 5 healthy adults to estimate repertoire size and the extent of clonotype sharing between individuals. To increase sequencing depth and limit assay-specific biases, TCR repertoire library preparation and sequencing were carried out by different laboratories using diverse techniques. Per donor, leukapheresis produced somewhere between about 0.94 and 9.5 billion PBMCs.

CD8 naive samples consisted of CD45RO-negative cells that were positively selected for CCR7, yielding a CD45RA+CCR7+ population without TemRA cells. The donors were healthy, HIV-negative adults with no recently reported acute infections or vaccinations. Only Caucasian adults living in Nashville, Tennessee, USA were represented among the donors. After blood collection by leukapheresis, PBMCs were isolated using Ficoll-Histopaque density gradient centrifugation and then cryopreserved in the vapor phase of liquid nitrogen. Purity and quantity of every magnetically sorted T cell population were checked by analytical flow cytometry. Genomic DNA was isolated from each sorted fraction and quantified by UV absorbance on a Nanodrop 2000c. The paper as a whole reports these results and caveats: Sampling was restricted to blood, and TCR repertoires in tissues likely differ from the TCR repertoires found in blood. About 5% of naive CD4, around 3.5% of naive CD8, approximately 2% of memory CD4, and 0.35% to 0.4% of memory CD8 clonotypes were shared across several donors. Based on pairwise subsampling, the degree of clonotype sharing among donors was expected to be affected by sequencing depth. Estimated clonotype richness was generally larger for naive than for memory subsets. Even with the large sequencing depth, rarefaction of the sorted-subset datasets indicated that sequencing was incomplete. Because the study included a small number of donors, the genetic and exposure-history diversity represented was limited. Compared with non-shared clonotypes, clonotypes shared by all four sorted-subset donors had higher generation probabilities.

Using the deep immunoSEQ assay, multiplex PCR amplified TCR CDR3 regions from genomic DNA. Extracted genomic DNA from each cell subset was spread evenly across all wells of several immunoSEQ 96-well plates, with each plate serving as a replicate. For sorted subsets, each replicate PCR was loaded with around 220 ng genomic DNA, equivalent to 25,000 to 35,000 T cell genomes. Purified libraries were quantified with a Qubit 3.0 fluorometer, sized on a Bioanalyzer 2100, and re-quantified with the KAPA Library Quantification kit. A separate single-read 150-cycle Illumina NextSeq 550 flow cell was used to sequence each immunoSEQ 96-well plate. Per the original workflow: Because the immunoSEQ output included only junctional sequences and no quality scores, the filtering could not be the same as the filtering used for full-length reads. To assign V/J genes and CDR3, sequences were annotated against IMGT germline references using PyIR, a Python wrapper for IgBLAST v1.9. Reads were removed for weak V/J assignments (E-value above 1e-6), missing CDR3, stop codons, out-of-frame junctions, or ambiguous translated residues. A V3J clonotype was defined by an identical inferred V gene, J gene, and CDR3 amino acid sequence. To compute the percentage overlap between repertoires, the number of shared unique clonotypes was divided by the size of the smaller repertoire. Richness of each repertoire was evaluated using RTK rarefaction, the Chao1 estimator, and Recon v2.1 estimates of unobserved clonotypes. For all TCRbeta clonotypes obtained by the gDNA method from four donors, generation probabilities were computed with OLGA. This immuneACCESS table, as held by TCRdb, lists in-frame sequences with V and J called but not all clones. Of the missing ones, under half trace to an unresolved V gene in checked studies; the others have no known cause. That table furnishes V, J and clone size, whereas the DNA furnished D and trimming. This sample gives millions of clones in total; around 93% of them show up just once. Over 1.5% of the sample rests with the top ten.

Of note for this clone: Its antigen target is currently unknown. Base qualities are not at hand, and no much larger clone is one base apart.

This receptor was identified in a man younger than 35 in good health. Some clones in this sample may be carry-over from other donors' samples. Sequencing was performed on naive CD8+ T cells from PBMCs. This specimen's cell subset or site label, per the study, means: CD45RA+CCR7+.

The CDR3 protein is CASSQGLAGASEQFF. The nucleotide sequence reads TGCGCCAGCAGCCAAGGACTAGCGGGAGCGAGTGAGCAGTTCTTC. The rearrangement combines TRBV4-3 with TRBJ2-1, and TRBD2 matches 12 of the central bases. The CDR3 spans 15 residues, from the cysteine through the phenylalanine. The kept DNA is CDR3 alone, 45 bases in frame from the first base. The germline V gene sets CDR1 to LGHNA and CDR2 to YSLEER. V loses 1 base at its end and J loses 9 bases; junction bases beyond the gene matches: 4.